A single sample gave rise to the 23 T cell receptor beta chains below, sequenced in a study of blood T cell repertoires in COVID-19. Only in-frame clones appear in the TCRdb table, and some are missing; sequencing was by immunoSEQ multiplex PCR. The sample consists of under 45,000 clones, about 85% of them appearing once. The specimen sequenced was peripheral blood. The receptors derive from a man between 65 and 80 years old with COVID-19, enrolled during active disease.

In its sample, this clone was seen a few times. The rearrangement joins TRBV2 to TRBJ2-2, with D maybe TRBD1 (6 bases). Germline loops: CDR1 SNHLY, CDR2 FYNNEI. The CDR3 loop spans 15 amino acids. Between the trimmed V and J ends, which lost 6 bases and 6 bases, there was a span of 17 bases. CDR3 nucleotide sequence: TGTGCCAGCAGCCCAGGGGATCTCTCACCCGGGGAGCTGTTTTTT. Translation gives CASSPGDLSPGELFF.

The chain has TRBV25-1 and TRBJ1-2, with D perhaps matching TRBD1 (6 bases). Germline CDR1 MGHDK, CDR2 SYGVNS. CDR3 size: 14 residues. V dropped 7 bases and J dropped 4 bases, with 16 bases sitting between them. The CDR3 loop is CASIGTGIGYGYTF. The CDR3 coding sequence is TGTGCCAGCATCGGAACAGGGATTGGCTATGGCTACACCTTC.

This chain links TRBV29-1 with TRBJ2-3; possible D gene TRBD2, 5 bases. The CDR3 length is 13 residues. CDR1 and CDR2 from the germline V gene are SQVTM and ANQGSEA. The V gene lost 4 bases and the J gene lost 8 bases, with 16 bases spanning the gap. The CDR3 loop reads CSVVGSALGTQYF. In DNA, the CDR3 is TGCAGCGTTGTGGGTAGCGCCCTGGGTACGCAGTATTTT.

The rearrangement joins TRBV5-1 to TRBJ2-7; D is possibly TRBD2 (5 bases). V was trimmed by 2 bases and J by 2 bases, leaving 8 bases between them. Germline V gene data show CDR1 as SGHRS and CDR2 as YFSETQ. The CDR3 is 13 residues long. This CDR3 reads CASSFPGTYEQYF. The CDR3 bases are TGCGCCAGCAGCTTCCCGGGAACCTACGAGCAGTACTTC.

The chain carries TRBV19 and TRBJ1-1; no reliable D call. CDR1 and CDR2 (germline): LNHDA, SQIVND (reference sequence). Trimming stripped 5 bases from V and 5 bases from J, with 15 bases between. This CDR3 is built from 14 residues. The CDR3 reads CASSVYQAGTEAFF. CDR3 coding DNA: TGTGCCAGTAGTGTCTATCAGGCGGGGACTGAAGCTTTCTTT. The entire variable domain, with the rest obtained from reference TRBV19 and TRBJ1-1, is as follows: DGGITQSPKYLFRKEGQNVTLSCEQNLNHDAMYWYRQDPGQGLRLIYYSQIVNDFQKGDIAEGYSVSREKKESFPLTVTSAQKNPTAFYLCASSVYQAGTEAFFGQGTRLTVV.

This clone was found a few times. The chain combines TRBV4-2 with TRBJ2-1, with 8 positions matching TRBD2. This CDR3 contains 15 residues. V was pared by 4 bases and J by 0 bases, with 2 bases of the junction left unmatched. The germline V gene encodes CDR1 LGHNA and CDR2 YNFKEQ. The CDR3 DNA reads as TGTGCCAGCAGCCCCAGCGGGAGCTCCTACAATGAGCAGTTCTTC. This encodes CASSPSGSSYNEQFF.

In regard to this clone: One junction end disagrees with the germline gene, perhaps due to a read error. This chain links TRBV25-1 with TRBJ1-2, with 7 bases lining up with TRBD1. This CDR3 is 14 amino acids long. Looked up from germline, CDR1 is MGHDK and CDR2 is SYGVNS. CDR3 coding DNA: TGTGCCAGCAGTGAGAGAAATGGGTGGACAGGACATAACTTC. Translated: CASSERNGWTGHNF.

The genes are TRBV19 and TRBJ1-5, with D possibly matching TRBD1 (5 bases). The germline gives CDR1 LNHDA, CDR2 SQIVND (reference sequence). Trimming cost V 3 bases and J 10 bases, with 19 bases left between them. The CDR3 is 15 amino acids. CDR3 residues: CASSIRPLGGPPQHF. The CDR3 bases are TGTGCCAGTAGTATTAGACCCCTGGGGGGACCACCCCAGCATTTT.

The rearrangement uses TRBV5-5 and TRBJ2-1; tentative D call: TRBD2 (5 bases). Germline lookup yields CDR1 SGHKS and CDR2 YYEKEE (reference sequence). This CDR3 spans 15 amino acids. Between the trimmed V and J ends, which lost 0 bases and 7 bases, there was a span of 14 bases. The DNA for the CDR3 is TGTGCCAGCAGCTTGGAACTAGGGAATCGGAATGAGCAGTTCTTC. Translated, it gives CASSLELGNRNEQFF.

This clone was seen a handful of times. CDR3 region: CASSFGHIYEQYF. The CDR3 DNA sequence: TGTGCCAGCAGCTTCGGACATATCTACGAGCAGTACTTC. The chain links TRBV11-2 to TRBJ2-7; possibly TRBD1 for D (5 bases). Germline CDR1 and CDR2: SGHAT and FQNNGV. Trimming left V 3 bases short and J 3 bases short, with 9 bases between. The CDR3 has 13 residues. The full variable domain, its missing parts supplied by reference TRBV11-2 and TRBJ2-7, is EAGVAQSPRYKIIEKRQSVAFWCNPISGHATLYWYQQILGQGPKLLIQFQNNGVVDDSQLPKDRFSAERLKGVDSTLKIQPAKLEDSAVYLCASSFGHIYEQYFGPGTRLTVT.

This sequence joins TRBV6-1 and TRBJ2-1; the match to TRBD2 covers 14 bases. The CDR3 is 17 residues long. Germline V gene data show CDR1 as MNHNS and CDR2 as SASEGT. V shed 4 bases, J shed 9 bases, and the junction held 11 bases outside the gene matches. CDR3 coding DNA: TGTGCCAGCAGTGCCGTGAGGGGACTAGCGGGAGCTAGTGAGCAGTTCTTC. It yields the protein CASSAVRGLAGASEQFF.

The chain uses TRBV7-3 and TRBJ2-1; 8 bases map to TRBD2. The J segment lost 7 bases and the V segment lost 8 bases, leaving 13 bases of the junction unmatched. Germline V gene lookup returns CDR1 SGHTA and CDR2 FQGTGA. This CDR3 has 15 amino acids. CDR3 DNA: TGTGCCAGCTCATCGCTAGCGGGCCAGTGGAATGAGCAGTTCTTC. It yields the protein CASSSLAGQWNEQFF.

The chain has TRBV7-9 and TRBJ1-3; TRBD1 is a possible D gene (6 bases). V lost 5 bases, J lost 3 bases, and 14 bases lay in between. The CDR3 sequence is 15 residues long. Germline V gene data show CDR1 as SEHNR and CDR2 as FQNEAQ (reference sequence). Here the CDR3 reads CASSITGTIGNTIYF. The CDR3 region has the DNA TGTGCCAGCAGCATCACAGGGACTATTGGAAACACCATATATTTT.

The rearrangement uses TRBV3-1 (or the pseudogene TRBV3-2) and TRBJ2-7; no definite D call. CDR1 LGHDT and CDR2 YNNKEL come from the germline V gene (reference sequence). The CDR3 covers 11 residues. Trimming stripped 4 bases from V and 2 bases from J, with 3 bases between. CDR3 nucleotide sequence: TGTGCCAGCAGCCCCACCTACGAGCAGTACTTC. It encodes CASSPTYEQYF.

This chain links TRBV3-1 (or the pseudogene TRBV3-2) with TRBJ2-1; TRBD2 matches at 10 bases. The germline gives CDR1 LGHDT, CDR2 YNNKEL (reference sequence). V trimming: 4 bases; J trimming: 15 bases; junction bases outside the gene matches: 12. The CDR3 consists of 14 residues. The CDR3 loop is CASSPPGLAFQGFF. DNA of the CDR3: TGTGCCAGCAGCCCACCGGGACTAGCGTTTCAGGGGTTCTTC.

V gene TRBV28 combines with J gene TRBJ1-5; no firm D call. CDR3 length: 14 amino acids. The germline V and J ends were trimmed by 6 bases and 2 bases, with 11 bases remaining between them. In germline, CDR1 is MDHEN, CDR2 SYDVKM. The CDR3 DNA is TGTGCCAGCAGAGGTAGTCGGGGCAATCAGCCCCAGCATTTT. It translates to CASRGSRGNQPQHF. Full variable domain (missing parts from reference TRBV28 and TRBJ1-5): DVKVTQSSRYLVKRTGEKVFLECVQDMDHENMFWYRQDPGLGLRLIYFSYDVKMKEKGDIPEGYSVSREKKERFSLILESASTNQTSMYLCASRGSRGNQPQHFGDGTRLSIL.

The V call is TRBV6-2 or TRBV6-3, the J call TRBJ1-5; 7 positions match TRBD1. From germline, CDR1 is MNHEY and CDR2 SVGEGT. This CDR3 region has 18 residues. V lost 6 bases to trimming and J lost 1 base; unmatched junction nucleotides: 15. The CDR3 protein is CASSPWGSRGQSNQPQHF. CDR3 coding DNA: TGTGCCAGCAGCCCGTGGGGTTCGAGGGGGCAGAGCAATCAGCCCCAGCATTTT.

This clone appeared once. The chain uses TRBV2 and TRBJ2-2; the D is unclear. The CDR3 contains 14 residues. Germline loops: CDR1 SNHLY, CDR2 FYNNEI. The V end lost 4 bases, the J end lost 5 bases, and 11 bases lay between the germline ends. CDR3 DNA: TGTGCCAGCAGTGTACTACTAATTACCGGGGAGCTGTTTTTT. Its translation is CASSVLLITGELFF.

The chain recombines TRBV12-5 with TRBJ2-7; a weak D match, TRBD1 (5 bases). The CDR3 is 14 residues long. The germline V gene encodes CDR1 LGHNT and CDR2 FRNRAP. V shed 4 bases and J shed 2 bases, with 12 bases lying between them. The CDR3 protein is CASGSGSAPYEQYF. For the CDR3, the DNA is TGTGCTAGTGGTTCAGGGTCAGCCCCCTACGAGCAGTACTTC.

The CDR3 spells CASYRSGLTDTQYF. The CDR3 region has the DNA TGTGCCAGCTATCGAAGCGGCCTGACAGATACGCAGTATTTT. The chain recombines TRBV7-9 with TRBJ2-3; tentative D call: TRBD2 (5 bases). The ends were cut back, 8 bases at V and 3 bases at J, with 15 bases in the middle. CDR1 and CDR2 from the germline V gene are SEHNR and FQNEAQ (reference sequence). The CDR3 contains 14 residues.

The V call is TRBV19, the J call TRBJ1-2; 9 nucleotides match TRBD1. Looked up from germline, CDR1 is LNHDA and CDR2 is SQIVND (reference sequence). Unmatched junction bases numbered 8, after V lost 5 bases and J lost 4 bases. This CDR3 comprises 15 residues. This CDR3 reads CASSGTGGAGYGYTF. CDR3 DNA: TGTGCCAGTAGTGGCACAGGGGGCGCGGGCTATGGCTACACCTTC.

The CDR3 DNA follows: TGCAGCGTTGAAGATCCTGGACTGGCCTCCTACGAGCAGTACTTC. Its protein product is CSVEDPGLASYEQYF. The chain uses TRBV29-1 and TRBJ2-7; a possible D gene is TRBD2 (5 bases). CDR1 is SQVTM and CDR2 is ANQGSEA in the germline V gene. Trimming cost V 0 bases and J 0 bases, with 12 bases left between them. The length of the CDR3 is 15 residues.

The V call is TRBV29-1, the J call TRBJ1-2, with D perhaps matching TRBD1 (6 bases). The length of the CDR3 is 13 residues. The V gene lost 2 bases and the J gene lost 4 bases, with 11 bases spanning the gap. CDR1 and CDR2 from the germline V gene are SQVTM and ANQGSEA. CDR3 sequence (DNA): TGCAGCGTTGAACTCCAGGGGACCTATGGCTACACCTTC. It yields the protein CSVELQGTYGYTF.